This T cell receptor beta chain stems from a study of neoadjuvant anti-PD-1 for oral cavity cancer (dated by TCRdb to 2020 to 2022). Context from the whole study: Before undergoing curative-intent surgical resection, most patients got three to four biweekly nivolumab doses at 3 mg/kg. For patients who did not progress, a fourth nivolumab dose was given around day 43, followed by definitive surgical resection on days 50-56. Patients with complete response, partial response or stable disease by RECIST 1.1 were defined as responders, whereas patients with progression were defined as non-responders. The parent correlative cohort included roughly 13 patients, with an approximately 30% response rate. Overall results and qualifications from the work: After neoadjuvant nivolumab, non-responders showed significantly higher T cell clonality (Gini index) in PBMCs than responders did. TCR analyses included only three patients per response group, and the authors called for larger cohorts for validation. Higher pretreatment blood TCRbeta clonality and lower post-treatment tumor TCRbeta clonality were correlated with higher pretreatment blood Treg/Th17 ratios.

Its CDR3 holds 15 amino acids, cysteine through phenylalanine. CDR3 DNA is the only sequence kept; it has 45 bases, read in frame from the first base. Per the germline V gene, SGHRS is the CDR1 and YFSETQ is the CDR2. Trimming at the junction amounts to 0 bases on V and 0 bases on J, and the germline ends lie 7 bases apart. For deep sequencing, PBMC libraries mostly used roughly 0.5 ug of input genomic DNA, with six replicates for each sample. The immunoSEQ hsTCRbeta kit was used to prepare TCRbeta libraries, following the manufacturer's instructions. An Illumina NovaSeq 6000 S4 flow cell was used to sequence the final libraries, which had first been combined to 3 nM. For the original study's pipeline: The immunoSEQ Analyzer was used for raw data preprocessing and quality control. The analysis was restricted to productive rearrangements, with each unique CDR3 amino acid sequence defining a clonotype. Repertoire clonality was estimated as the Gini-Simpson index, which was calculated using the R package tcR. Student's t test was used to compare Gini indices, while Pearson correlation assessed associations with tumor size change. TCRdb provides this immuneACCESS table in a form limited to in-frame rearrangements. Some clones are lacking; in checked studies, under half of them reflect an unresolved V gene, and why the rest are absent is not known. V and J calls plus clone size are reproduced from that table; the DNA served to infer D and trimming. A total of 65,000 to 95,000 clones appear in this sample, roughly four fifths of them only once. The top ten constitute 2.5% to 4% of the sample.

What this sample's time point label stands for: before neoadjuvant nivolumab. The patients had newly diagnosed stage II-IVA oral cavity squamous cell carcinoma and had not received any prior systemic or radiation treatment. The cohort consisted of patients with HPV-negative, locally advanced oral cavity squamous cell carcinoma. No culture maintenance or expansion was done, as the peripheral blood mononuclear cells went straight to analysis. Samples came from a longitudinal correlative study of a single-arm phase II trial of neoadjuvant nivolumab in oral cavity squamous cell carcinoma. Subject-matched pre- and post-treatment PBMCs and tumors from three responders and three non-responders underwent genomic DNA-based TCRbeta sequencing. Peripheral blood mononuclear cells were collected once before nivolumab treatment and again after treatment, at the time of surgery. The Maxwell RSC DNA from Cells kit was used to isolate genomic DNA from PBMCs.

This clone is labeled medium-sized (0.01 to 0.1%). Its antigen has not been determined. No base qualities exist here, and no much larger clone lies one base off it. Different DNA sequences within this sample yield the same CDR3. This sequence originates from a person aged 40 to 85 with oral cavity squamous cell carcinoma. The sequencing here drew on PBMCs, taken before nivolumab (anti-PD-1) treatment. Here the chain combines TRBV5-1 and TRBJ1-3; too little of a D gene remains to name it. The DNA sequence is given as TGCGCCAGCAGCTTGGCCGGTGGCTCTGGAAACACCATATATTTT. The resulting protein is CASSLAGGSGNTIYF.